Listed below are T cell receptor beta chains from one sample, sequenced in a study of shared clonotypes between healthy human individuals. The table came from immunoSEQ multiplex PCR; TCRdb's copy has only in-frame clones and leaves some out. Of 2 million to 2.5 million clones in the sample, over 90% were seen once. The source material was naive CD4+ T cells from PBMCs. These receptors originate from a man aged 18 to 29 in good health. Some clones in this sample may be carry-over from other donors' samples. Each CDR3 is given with its conserved first and last residue. D genes are given only for firm matches. Some rows have no size entry. The others give once, few or many, or a class for an expanded clone.

TRBJ2-7	TRBD1	13	TRBV28	.	CAIGNRGTYEQYF	TGTGCCATCGGGAACAGGGGAACCTACGAGCAGTACTTC
TRBJ1-3	.	15	TRBV6-5	.	CASSYGGRKGNTIYF	TGTGCCAGCAGTTACGGGGGACGGAAGGGAAACACCATATATTTT
TRBJ2-1	.	15	TRBV5-1	.	CASSLEDPSYNEQFF	TGCGCCAGCAGCTTGGAAGACCCCTCCTACAATGAGCAGTTCTTC
TRBJ1-2	TRBD1	12	TRBV28	.	CASSRQGFGYTF	TGTGCCAGCAGCAGACAGGGTTTCGGCTACACCTTC
TRBJ2-3	TRBD2	15	TRBV7-8	.	CASSLRLADTDTQYF	TGTGCCAGCAGCTTAAGGCTAGCGGACACAGATACGCAGTATTTT
TRBJ2-7	.	11	TRBV2	.	CASSPGIEQYF	TGTGCCAGCAGCCCCGGGATTGAGCAGTACTTC
TRBJ2-5	.	15	TRBV15	.	CATSGRAPAQETQYF	TGTGCCACCAGCGGTAGGGCACCGGCCCAAGAGACCCAGTACTTC
TRBJ2-5	.	13	TRBV11-2	once	CASSFAEQETQYF	TGTGCCAGCAGCTTCGCAGAACAAGAGACCCAGTACTTC
TRBJ1-2	TRBD1	13	TRBV2	once	CASGSGQSYGYTF	TGTGCCAGCGGCTCGGGACAGTCCTATGGCTACACCTTC
TRBJ2-5	TRBD2	15	TRBV15	.	CATSGSGRASETQYF	TGTGCCACCAGCGGTAGCGGGAGGGCCTCAGAGACCCAGTACTTC
TRBJ2-5	TRBD1	13	TRBV10-3	.	CAIRGTVGETQYF	TGTGCCATCAGAGGGACAGTCGGAGAGACCCAGTACTTC
TRBJ2-7	.	11	TRBV6-5	.	CASSQGLEQYF	TGTGCCAGCAGCCAGGGTTTGGAGCAGTACTTC
TRBJ2-1	TRBD2	17	TRBV27	.	CASRLGRGLAGGDEQFF	TGTGCCAGCAGGCTAGGCCGGGGACTAGCGGGAGGGGATGAGCAGTTCTTC
TRBJ1-2	TRBD1	16	TRBV6-6	.	CASSYSQGALGYGYTF	TGTGCCAGCAGTTACTCCCAGGGGGCGCTCGGCTATGGCTACACCTTC
TRBJ1-2	.	13	TRBV6-5	.	CASSPVGYYGYTF	TGTGCCAGCAGTCCGGTAGGATACTATGGCTACACCTTC
TRBJ2-1	TRBD2	17	TRBV14	.	CASSFPGLASSYNEQFF	TGTGCCAGCAGCTTTCCGGGACTAGCGTCCTCCTACAATGAGCAGTTCTTC
TRBJ2-5	.	13	TRBV5-1	.	CASVGQIQETQYF	TGCGCCAGCGTTGGACAGATCCAAGAGACCCAGTACTTC
TRBJ1-2	.	15	TRBV27	.	CASRPWDGENYGYTF	TGTGCCAGCAGACCCTGGGACGGTGAAAACTATGGCTACACCTTC
TRBJ2-3	.	15	TRBV25-1	.	CANSSNYEETDTQYF	TGTGCCAACAGTTCGAATTACGAAGAGACAGATACGCAGTATTTT
TRBJ2-5	.	17	TRBV5-1	.	CASSLTSSSSAQETQYF	TGCGCCAGCAGCTTGACCTCTAGCTCCTCTGCTCAAGAGACCCAGTACTTC
TRBJ2-5	.	12	TRBV6-6	.	CASSYSGETQYF	TGTGCCAGCAGTTACTCGGGCGAGACCCAGTACTTC
TRBJ2-7	.	15	TRBV9	.	CASSVGAGTTYEQYF	TGTGCCAGCAGCGTAGGGGCAGGAACCACCTACGAGCAGTACTTC
TRBJ1-2	.	14	TRBV29-1	.	CSVVWGLLPYGYTF	TGCAGCGTTGTTTGGGGGCTACTCCCATATGGCTACACCTTC
TRBJ1-1	.	16	TRBV18	.	CASSPSRGAVYTEAFF	TGTGCCAGCTCACCCTCTCGAGGGGCGGTTTACACTGAAGCTTTCTTT
TRBJ2-1	.	15	TRBV4-1	.	CASSQDSNSYNEQFF	TGCGCCAGCAGCCAAGATTCCAATAGTTACAATGAGCAGTTCTTC
TRBJ2-5	.	13	TRBV5-1	.	CASSIQVQETQYF	TGCGCCAGCAGCATACAGGTTCAAGAGACCCAGTACTTC
TRBJ1-5	.	14	TRBV5-5	.	CASPREGSNQPQHF	TGTGCCAGCCCAAGGGAGGGTAGCAATCAGCCCCAGCATTTT
TRBJ1-3	.	15	TRBV5-4	.	CASSLGQVPGNTIYF	TGTGCCAGCAGCTTGGGGCAGGTCCCTGGAAACACCATATATTTT
TRBJ1-1	.	13	TRBV6-5	.	CASNPSGNTEAFF	TGTGCCAGCAACCCTTCGGGGAACACTGAAGCTTTCTTT
TRBJ2-1	.	12	TRBV7-2	.	CASSLGTNEQFF	TGTGCCAGCAGCTTAGGGACCAATGAGCAGTTCTTC
TRBJ2-7	.	15	TRBV21-1	.	CASSKKTRPSYEQYF	TGTGCCAGCAGCAAAAAAACAAGGCCCTCCTACGAGCAGTACTTC
TRBJ1-2	.	15	TRBV9	once	CASSGGGTRSYGYTF	TGTGCCAGCAGCGGCGGGGGTACCAGGAGCTATGGCTACACCTTC
TRBJ1-2	TRBD1	17	TRBV18	once	CASSPAGGEGLNYGYTF	TGTGCCAGCTCACCCGCAGGGGGTGAGGGGTTAAACTATGGCTACACCTTC
TRBJ2-3	.	15	TRBV7-9	.	CASSLFSVVRDTQYF	TGTGCCAGCAGCTTATTTTCCGTTGTTAGGGATACGCAGTATTTT
TRBJ1-5	.	13	TRBV11-2	once	CASSLVGNQPQHF	TGTGCCAGCAGCTTAGTGGGGAATCAGCCCCAGCATTTT
TRBJ1-2	.	12	TRBV30	.	CAWNLGMGGYTF	TGTGCCTGGAATCTAGGAATGGGCGGCTACACCTTC